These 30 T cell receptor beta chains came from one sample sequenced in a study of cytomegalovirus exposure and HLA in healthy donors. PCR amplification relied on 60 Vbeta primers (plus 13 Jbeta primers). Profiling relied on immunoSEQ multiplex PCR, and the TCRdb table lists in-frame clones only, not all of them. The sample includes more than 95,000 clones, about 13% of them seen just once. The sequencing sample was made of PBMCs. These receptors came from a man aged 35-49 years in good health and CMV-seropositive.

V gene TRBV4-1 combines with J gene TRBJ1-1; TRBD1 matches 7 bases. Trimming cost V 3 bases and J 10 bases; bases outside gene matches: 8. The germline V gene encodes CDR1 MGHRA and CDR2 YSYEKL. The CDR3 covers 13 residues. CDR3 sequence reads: CASSQAGGIVAFF. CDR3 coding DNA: TGCGCCAGCAGCCAGGCAGGGGGGATTGTAGCTTTCTTT.

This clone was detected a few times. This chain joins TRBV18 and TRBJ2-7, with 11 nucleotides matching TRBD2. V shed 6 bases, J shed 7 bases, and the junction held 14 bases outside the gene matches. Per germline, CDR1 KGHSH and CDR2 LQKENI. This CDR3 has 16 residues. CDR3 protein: CASSSRASGRLGEQYF. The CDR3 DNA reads TGTGCCAGCTCGTCAAGGGCTAGCGGGAGGCTGGGGGAGCAGTACTTC. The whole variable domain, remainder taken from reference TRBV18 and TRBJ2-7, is NAGVMQNPRHLVRRRGQEARLRCSPMKGHSHVYWYRQLPEEGLKFMVYLQKENIIDESGMPKERFSAEFPKEGPSILRIQQVVRGDSAAYFCASSSRASGRLGEQYFGPGTRLTVT.

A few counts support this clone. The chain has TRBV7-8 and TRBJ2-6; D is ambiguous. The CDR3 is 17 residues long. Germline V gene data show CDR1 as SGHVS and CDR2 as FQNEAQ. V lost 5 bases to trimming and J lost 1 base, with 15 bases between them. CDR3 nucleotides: TGTGCCAGCAGCCCTGCACTATTCGTATCTGGGGCCAACGTCCTGACTTTC. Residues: CASSPALFVSGANVLTF.

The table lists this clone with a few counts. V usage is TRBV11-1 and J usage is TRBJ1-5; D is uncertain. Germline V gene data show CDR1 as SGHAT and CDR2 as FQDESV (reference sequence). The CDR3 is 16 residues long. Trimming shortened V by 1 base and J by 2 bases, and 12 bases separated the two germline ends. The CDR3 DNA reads TGTGCCAGCAGCTTAGTGCGGGGAAAGGGCAATCAGCCCCAGCATTTT. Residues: CASSLVRGKGNQPQHF.

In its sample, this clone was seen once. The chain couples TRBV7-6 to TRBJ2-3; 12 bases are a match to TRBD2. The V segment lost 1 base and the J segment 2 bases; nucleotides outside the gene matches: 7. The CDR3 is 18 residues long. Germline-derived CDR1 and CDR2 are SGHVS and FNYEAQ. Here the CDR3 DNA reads TGTGCCAGCAGCTTAGACGTCGGACTAGCGGGACTCACAGATACGCAGTATTTT. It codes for CASSLDVGLAGLTDTQYF.

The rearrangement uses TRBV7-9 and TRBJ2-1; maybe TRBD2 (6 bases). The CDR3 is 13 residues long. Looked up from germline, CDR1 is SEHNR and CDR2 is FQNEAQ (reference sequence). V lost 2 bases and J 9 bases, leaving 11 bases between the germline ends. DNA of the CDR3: TGTGCCAGCAGCTTAACCCTAGCGCGTGAGCAGTTCTTC. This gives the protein CASSLTLAREQFF.

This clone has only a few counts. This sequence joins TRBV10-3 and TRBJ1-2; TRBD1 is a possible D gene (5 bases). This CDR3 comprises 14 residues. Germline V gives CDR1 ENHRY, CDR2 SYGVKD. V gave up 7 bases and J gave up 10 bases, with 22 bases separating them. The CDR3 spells CAITGIVGLGDYTF. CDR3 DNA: TGTGCCATCACTGGGATCGTGGGGCTAGGGGACTACACCTTC.

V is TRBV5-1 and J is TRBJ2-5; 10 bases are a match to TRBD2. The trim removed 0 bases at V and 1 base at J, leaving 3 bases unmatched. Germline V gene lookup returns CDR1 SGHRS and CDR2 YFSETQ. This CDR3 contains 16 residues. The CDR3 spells CASSLGGTSVQETQYF. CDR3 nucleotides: TGCGCCAGCAGCTTGGGAGGGACTAGCGTCCAAGAGACCCAGTACTTC.

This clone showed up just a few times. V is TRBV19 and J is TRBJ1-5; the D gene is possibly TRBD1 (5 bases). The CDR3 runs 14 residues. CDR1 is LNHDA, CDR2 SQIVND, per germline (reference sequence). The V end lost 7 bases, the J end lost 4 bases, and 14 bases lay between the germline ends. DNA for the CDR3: TGTGCCAGTAACGGGGGTTTTTTTAATCAGCCCCAGCATTTT. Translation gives CASNGGFFNQPQHF.

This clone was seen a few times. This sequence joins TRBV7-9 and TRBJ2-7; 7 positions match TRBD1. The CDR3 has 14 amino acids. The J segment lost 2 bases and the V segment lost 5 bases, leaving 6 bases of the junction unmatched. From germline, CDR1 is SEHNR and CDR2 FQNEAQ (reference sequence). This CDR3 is CASSLPGQPYEQYF. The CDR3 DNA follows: TGTGCCAGCAGCCTTCCGGGACAGCCCTACGAGCAGTACTTC.

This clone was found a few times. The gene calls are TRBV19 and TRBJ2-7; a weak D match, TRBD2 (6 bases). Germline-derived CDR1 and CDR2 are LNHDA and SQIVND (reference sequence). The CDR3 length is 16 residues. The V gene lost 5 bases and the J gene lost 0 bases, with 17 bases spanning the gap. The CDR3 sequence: CASSSVTRGPSYEQYF. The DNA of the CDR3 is TGTGCCAGTAGTTCTGTTACGCGGGGCCCCTCCTACGAGCAGTACTTC.

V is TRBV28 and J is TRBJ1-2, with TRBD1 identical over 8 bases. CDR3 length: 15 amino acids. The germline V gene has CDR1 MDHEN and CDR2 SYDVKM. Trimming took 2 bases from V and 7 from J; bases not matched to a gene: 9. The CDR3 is CASSLTVAGGGGYTF. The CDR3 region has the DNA TGTGCCAGCAGTTTAACGGTCGCAGGGGGCGGTGGCTACACCTTC.

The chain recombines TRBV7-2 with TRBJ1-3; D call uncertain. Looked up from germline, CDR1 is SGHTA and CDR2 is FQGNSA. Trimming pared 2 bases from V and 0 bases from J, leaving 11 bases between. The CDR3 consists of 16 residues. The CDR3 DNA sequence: TGTGCCAGCAGCTTATCAGCGCCAAGCTCTGGAAACACCATATATTTT. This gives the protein CASSLSAPSSGNTIYF.

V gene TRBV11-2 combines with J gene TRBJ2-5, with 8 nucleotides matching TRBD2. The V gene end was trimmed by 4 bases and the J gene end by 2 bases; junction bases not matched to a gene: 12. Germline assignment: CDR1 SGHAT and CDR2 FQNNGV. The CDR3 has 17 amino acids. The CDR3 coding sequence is TGTGCCAGCAGCTACGGACTAGCCTCCGGTAGGCAAGAGACCCAGTACTTC. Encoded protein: CASSYGLASGRQETQYF.

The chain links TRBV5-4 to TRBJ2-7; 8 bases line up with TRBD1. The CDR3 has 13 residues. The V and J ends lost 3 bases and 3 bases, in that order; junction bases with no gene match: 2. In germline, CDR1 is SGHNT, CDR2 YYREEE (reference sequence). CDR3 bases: TGTGCCAGCAGCTCGGACAGGGTCTACGAGCAGTACTTC. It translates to CASSSDRVYEQYF.

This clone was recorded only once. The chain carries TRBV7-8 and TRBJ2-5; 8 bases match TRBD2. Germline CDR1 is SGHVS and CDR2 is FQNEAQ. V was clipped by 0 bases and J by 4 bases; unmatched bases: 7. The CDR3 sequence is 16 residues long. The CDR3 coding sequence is TGTGCCAGCAGCTTAGCTGGCGGGAGGAACGGAGAGACCCAGTACTTC. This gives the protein CASSLAGGRNGETQYF.

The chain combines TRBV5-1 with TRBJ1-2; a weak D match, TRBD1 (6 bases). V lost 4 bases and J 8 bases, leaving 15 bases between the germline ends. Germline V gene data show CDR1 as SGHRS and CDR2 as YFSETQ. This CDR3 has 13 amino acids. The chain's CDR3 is CASSKDRSEGYTF. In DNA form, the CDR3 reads TGCGCCAGCAGCAAGGACAGATCGGAAGGCTACACCTTC.

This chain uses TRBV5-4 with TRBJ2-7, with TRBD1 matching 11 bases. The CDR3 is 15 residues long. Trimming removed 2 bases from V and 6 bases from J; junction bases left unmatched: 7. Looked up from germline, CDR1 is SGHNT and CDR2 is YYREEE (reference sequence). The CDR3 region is CASSFPGQGVGEQYF. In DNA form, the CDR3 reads TGTGCCAGCAGCTTCCCGGGACAGGGGGTAGGCGAGCAGTACTTC.

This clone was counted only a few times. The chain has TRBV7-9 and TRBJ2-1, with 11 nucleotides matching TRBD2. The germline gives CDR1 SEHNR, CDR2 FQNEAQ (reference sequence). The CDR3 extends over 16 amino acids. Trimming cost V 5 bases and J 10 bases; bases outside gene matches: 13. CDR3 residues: CASSARPGLAVAEQFF. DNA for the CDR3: TGTGCCAGCAGCGCTAGGCCGGGACTAGCGGTCGCCGAGCAGTTCTTC.

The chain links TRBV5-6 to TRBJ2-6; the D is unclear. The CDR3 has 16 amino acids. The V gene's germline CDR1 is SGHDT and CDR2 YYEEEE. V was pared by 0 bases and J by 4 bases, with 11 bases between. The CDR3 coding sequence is TGTGCCAGCAGCTTGGCTTTGGTAGCCGGGGCCAACGTCCTGACTTTC. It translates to CASSLALVAGANVLTF.

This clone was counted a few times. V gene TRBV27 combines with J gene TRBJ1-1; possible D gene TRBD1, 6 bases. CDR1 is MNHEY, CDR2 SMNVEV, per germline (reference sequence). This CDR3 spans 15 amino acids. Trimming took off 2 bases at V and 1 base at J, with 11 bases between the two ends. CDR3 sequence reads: CASSLLPGANTEAFF. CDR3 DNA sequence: TGTGCCAGCAGTTTACTGCCAGGGGCGAACACTGAAGCTTTCTTT.

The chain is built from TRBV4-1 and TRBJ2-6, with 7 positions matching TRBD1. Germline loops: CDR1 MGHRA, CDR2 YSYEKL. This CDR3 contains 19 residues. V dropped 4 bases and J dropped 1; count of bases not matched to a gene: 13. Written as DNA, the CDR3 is TGCGCCAGCAGCCCGTCCGGTCACAGGGGAATTTCTGGGGCCAACGTCCTGACTTTC. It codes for CASSPSGHRGISGANVLTF.

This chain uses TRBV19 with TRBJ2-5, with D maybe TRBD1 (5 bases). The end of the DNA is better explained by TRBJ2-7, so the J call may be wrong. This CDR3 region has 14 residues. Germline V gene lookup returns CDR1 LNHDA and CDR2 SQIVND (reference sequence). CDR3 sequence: CASKGVQNSYEQYF. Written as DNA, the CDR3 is TGTGCCAGTAAAGGGGTTCAGAATTCCTACGAGCAGTACTTC.

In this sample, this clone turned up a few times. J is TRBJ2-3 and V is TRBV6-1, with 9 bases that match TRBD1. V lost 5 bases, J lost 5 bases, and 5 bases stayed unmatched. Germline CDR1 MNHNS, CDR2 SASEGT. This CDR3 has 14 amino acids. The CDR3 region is CASSSGQGIDTQYF. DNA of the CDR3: TGTGCCAGCAGTTCGGGACAGGGAATAGATACGCAGTATTTT.

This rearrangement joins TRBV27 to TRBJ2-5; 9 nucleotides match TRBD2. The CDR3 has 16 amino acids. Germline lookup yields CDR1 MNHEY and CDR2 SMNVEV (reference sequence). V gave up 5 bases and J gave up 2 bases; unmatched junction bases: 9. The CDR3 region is CASSPQQSGRQETQYF. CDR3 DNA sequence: TGTGCCAGCAGTCCCCAGCAGAGCGGGAGGCAAGAGACCCAGTACTTC.

This CDR3 is CASSYRREGEQFF. The CDR3 DNA is TGTGCCAGCAGTTACCGGAGGGAGGGTGAGCAGTTCTTC. The chain has TRBV6-6 and TRBJ2-1; TRBD2 agrees at 7 bases. Per the germline V gene, CDR1 is MNHNY and CDR2 is SVGAGI (reference sequence). The trim removed 2 bases at V and 9 bases at J, leaving 4 bases unmatched. This CDR3 spans 13 amino acids.

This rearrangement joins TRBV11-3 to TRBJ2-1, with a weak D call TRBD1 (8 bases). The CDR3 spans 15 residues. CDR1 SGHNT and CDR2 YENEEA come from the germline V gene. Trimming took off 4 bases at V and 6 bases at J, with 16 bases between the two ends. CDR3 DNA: TGTGCCAGCAGCTCCACAGGGGGAGGGGGCAATGAGCAGTTCTTC. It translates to CASSSTGGGGNEQFF.

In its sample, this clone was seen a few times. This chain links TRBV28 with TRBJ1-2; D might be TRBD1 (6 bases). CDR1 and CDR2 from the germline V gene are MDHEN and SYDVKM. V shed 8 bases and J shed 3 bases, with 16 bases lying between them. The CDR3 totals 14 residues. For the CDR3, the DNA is TGTGCCAGCCACCCATCGGACAGAGACTATGGCTACACCTTC. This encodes CASHPSDRDYGYTF.

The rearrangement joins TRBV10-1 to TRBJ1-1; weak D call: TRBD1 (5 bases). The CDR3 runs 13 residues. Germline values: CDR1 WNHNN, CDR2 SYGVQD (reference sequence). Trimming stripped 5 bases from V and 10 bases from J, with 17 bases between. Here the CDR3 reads CASSPSGGIAAFF. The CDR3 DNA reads TGCGCCAGCAGTCCTTCCGGGGGAATAGCAGCTTTCTTT.

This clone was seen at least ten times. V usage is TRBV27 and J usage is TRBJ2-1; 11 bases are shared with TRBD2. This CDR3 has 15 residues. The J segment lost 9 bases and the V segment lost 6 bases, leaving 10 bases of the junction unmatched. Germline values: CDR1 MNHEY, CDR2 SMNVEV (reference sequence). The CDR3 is CASSETSGAPLEQFF. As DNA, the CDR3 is TGTGCCAGCAGCGAGACTAGCGGGGCTCCTCTTGAGCAGTTCTTC.